These 4 T cell receptor beta chains originate from one sample sequenced in a study of blood T cells in healthy people across ages. A sample-barcoded 5' primer and a J-beta primer mix were used in a second PCR of roughly 6 to 12 cycles. TCRdb re-called the 5' RACE reads through MiXCR, storing one row per CDR3 protein. The sample lists 1.6 million or so distinct CDR3 sequences, roughly 32% seen once, with 11% in the top ten. Specimen: blood. These receptors originate from a woman in her twenties or thirties in good health.

This clonotype occurred a few times. This chain uses TRBV6-5 with TRBJ2-7; D uncertain. Germline V lookup: CDR1 MNHEY, CDR2 SVGAGI. The CDR3 has 14 residues. The V and J ends lost 1 base and 1 base respectively, with 8 bases between them. The CDR3 nucleotides are TGTGCCAGCAGTTACTTCTGGGGATCCTACGAGCAGTACTTC. Amino acid sequence: CASSYFWGSYEQYF.

This clonotype was recorded a few times. The V call is TRBV29-1, the J call TRBJ1-2; TRBD1 agrees at 7 bases. The trim removed 0 bases at V and 2 bases at J, leaving 3 bases unmatched. Germline CDR1 is SQVTM and CDR2 is ANQGSEA. The CDR3 is 14 residues long. The CDR3 DNA is TGCAGCGTTGAAGAGGGACAGACCAACTATGGCTACACCTTC. As protein: CSVEEGQTNYGYTF.

The chain uses TRBV18 and TRBJ1-2; possible D gene TRBD1, 5 bases. Germline values: CDR1 KGHSH, CDR2 LQKENI. Trimming left V 3 bases short and J 3 bases short, with 14 bases between. This CDR3 has 15 amino acids. The CDR3 is CASSPSQGRDYGYTF. The CDR3 bases are TGTGCCAGCTCACCGTCTCAGGGTCGGGACTATGGCTACACCTTC.

The chain combines TRBV3-1 with TRBJ2-1; D possibly corresponds to TRBD2 (7 bases). Germline V gene sequence: CDR1 LGHDT, CDR2 YNNKEL (reference sequence). This CDR3 has 17 residues. V shed 0 bases and J shed 2 bases, with 14 bases lying between them. In nucleotides, the CDR3 is TGTGCCAGCAGCCAAGAGGGGGGCGGGGGAACCTACAATGAGCAGTTCTTC. It yields the protein CASSQEGGGGTYNEQFF.